A single TCR beta chain is shown here with its context. Antigen unknown. The junction had 4 bases not matched to a gene; V was cut back by 5 bases and J by 2 bases. The CDR3 spans 13 residues. Germline V CDR1 and CDR2: SQVTM, ANQGSEA. This specimen belongs to a study of T cell responses to AZD1222 COVID-19 vaccine. Study-wide points: White British ancestry dominated among donors, who included more females, and clonal diversity was possibly underestimated. Unmutated variant regions reportedly attract nearly half of all spike-specific TCRs. The CD4 TCRs associated with vaccination extended across spike and predominated at 160-218 and 743-854. Spike-specific TCR repertoires showed rising breadth and depth after two AZD1222 doses.

Sequenced by immunoSEQ multiplex PCR; TCRdb stores in-frame clones only, minus some. In the table there are 100,000 to 120,000 clones, about nine tenths of which are singletons. The sample here was peripheral blood, taken on day 0 of AZD1222 vaccination. V and J are TRBV29-1 and TRBJ2-7, with TRBD1 identical over 9 bases. This TCR was sampled from an adult in good health. CDR3 sequence reads: CSVTGGNPYEQYF. As DNA, the CDR3 is TGCAGCGTTACAGGGGGCAACCCCTACGAGCAGTACTTC.